Included here is one TCR beta chain sequence, with context. The target antigen is unknown. Healthy bone marrow donors supplied every sample. The sample belongs to a study of cytomegalovirus exposure and HLA in healthy donors. Findings and limits, study-wide: Most TCR sequences were rare, but some public TCRs occurred in many donors. Owing to their indistinguishability, certain V segments, notably TRBV6-2 and TRBV6-3, were excluded. In a later analysis, HLA-associated beta chains showed higher expansion and lower generation probabilities than comparable chains.

Trimming removed 4 bases from V and 4 bases from J; junction bases left unmatched: 6. CDR1 is SEHNR, CDR2 FQNEAQ, per germline (reference sequence). The CDR3 length is 15 residues. The study ran its PCR with 60 Vbeta and 13 Jbeta primers. The repertoire was sequenced with immunoSEQ multiplex PCR; TCRdb's copy has only in-frame clones and lacks some. This table lists 90,000 to 130,000 clones. Material: PBMCs. This sequence joins TRBV7-9 and TRBJ2-1; the match to TRBD1 covers 8 bases. This TCR was recovered from a man aged 35-49 years in good health and CMV-seropositive. The CDR3 DNA follows: TGTGCCAGCAGCTGGCCCGGGACAGGATACAATGAGCAGTTCTTC. Translation: CASSWPGTGYNEQFF.